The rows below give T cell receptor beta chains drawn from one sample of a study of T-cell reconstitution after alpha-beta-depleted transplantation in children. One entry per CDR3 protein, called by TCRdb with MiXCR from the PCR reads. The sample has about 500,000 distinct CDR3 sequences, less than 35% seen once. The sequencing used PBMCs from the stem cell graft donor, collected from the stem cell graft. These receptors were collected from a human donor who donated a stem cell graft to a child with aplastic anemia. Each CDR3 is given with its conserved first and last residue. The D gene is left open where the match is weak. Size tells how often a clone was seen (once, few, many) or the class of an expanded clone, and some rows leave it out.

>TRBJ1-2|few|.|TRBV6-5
CASSYSGGGGYTF
TGTGCCAGCAGTTACTCGGGCGGGGGAGGCTACACCTTC
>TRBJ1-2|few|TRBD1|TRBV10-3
CAISRTGEERNYGYTF
TGTGCCATCAGCCGGACAGGGGAGGAGAGGAACTATGGCTACACCTTC
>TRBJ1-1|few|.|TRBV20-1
CSARGSQGGTEAFF
TGCAGTGCTAGAGGGTCCCAGGGCGGCACTGAAGCTTTCTTT
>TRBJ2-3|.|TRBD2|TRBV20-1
CSATVSGRAGSTQYF
TGCAGTGCTACCGTAAGCGGGAGGGCCGGGAGTACGCAGTATTTT
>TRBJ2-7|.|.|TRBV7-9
CASSAQEGWHSYEQYF
TGTGCCAGCAGCGCCCAGGAGGGGTGGCACTCCTACGAGCAGTACTTC
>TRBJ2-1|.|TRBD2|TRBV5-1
CASSLDLAGLGNEQFF
TGCGCCAGCAGCTTGGACCTAGCGGGACTGGGTAATGAGCAGTTCTTC
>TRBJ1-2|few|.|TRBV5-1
CASSRDTNSYTNYGYTF
TGCGCCAGCAGCCGCGACACGAACAGTTACACTAACTATGGCTACACCTTC
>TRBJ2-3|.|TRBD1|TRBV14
CASSQQGGPDTQYF
TGTGCCAGCAGTCAACAGGGGGGTCCAGATACGCAGTATTTT
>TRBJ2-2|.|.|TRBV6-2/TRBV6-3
CASSYSGTRNTGELFF
TGTGCCAGCAGTTACTCAGGGACCCGCAACACCGGGGAGCTGTTTTTT
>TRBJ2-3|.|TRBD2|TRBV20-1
CSARLAGEAQYF
TGCAGTGCTCGCCTAGCGGGAGAGGCGCAGTATTTT
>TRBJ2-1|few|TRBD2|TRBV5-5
CASSLAVASGSSYNEQFF
TGTGCCAGCAGCTTGGCGGTTGCTAGCGGGAGTTCCTACAATGAGCAGTTCTTC
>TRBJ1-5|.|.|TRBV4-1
CASSQDSTARTFTGPDQPQHF
TGCGCCAGCAGCCAAGATTCGACGGCACGGACATTTACAGGGCCGGATCAGCCCCAGCATTTT
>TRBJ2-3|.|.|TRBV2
CASSVRPGRQSRDTQYF
TGTGCCAGCAGTGTACGGCCGGGGAGGCAAAGTAGAGATACGCAGTATTTT
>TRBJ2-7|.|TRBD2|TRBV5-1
CASSSGSGSYEQYF
TGCGCCAGCAGCTCGGGTAGCGGGAGTTACGAGCAGTACTTC
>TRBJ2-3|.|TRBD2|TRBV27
CASSKGTSGSTDTQYF
TGTGCCAGCAGTAAGGGGACTAGCGGGAGCACAGATACGCAGTATTTT
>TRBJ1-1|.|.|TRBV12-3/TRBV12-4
CASSRPPQNTEAFF
TGTGCCAGCAGTCGACCGCCACAGAACACTGAAGCTTTCTTT